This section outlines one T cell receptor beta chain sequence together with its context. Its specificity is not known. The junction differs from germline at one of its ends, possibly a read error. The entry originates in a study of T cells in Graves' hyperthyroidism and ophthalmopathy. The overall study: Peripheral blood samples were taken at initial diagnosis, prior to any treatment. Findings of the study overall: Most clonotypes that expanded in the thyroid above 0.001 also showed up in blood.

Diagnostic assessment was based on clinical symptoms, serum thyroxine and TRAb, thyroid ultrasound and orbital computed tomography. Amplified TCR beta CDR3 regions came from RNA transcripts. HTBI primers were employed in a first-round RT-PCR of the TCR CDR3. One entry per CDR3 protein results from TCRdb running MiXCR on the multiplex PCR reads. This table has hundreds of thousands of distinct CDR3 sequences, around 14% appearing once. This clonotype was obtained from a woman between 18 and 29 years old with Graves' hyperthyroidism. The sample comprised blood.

CDR3 nucleotide sequence: TGTGTCAGCAATGGGGACAGCTACGAGCAGTACTTC. It encodes CVSNGDSYEQYF. The chain joins TRBV6-8 to TRBJ2-7; 7 bases map to TRBD1. This CDR3 spans 12 amino acids. Germline CDR1 MNHGY, CDR2 SAAAGT.